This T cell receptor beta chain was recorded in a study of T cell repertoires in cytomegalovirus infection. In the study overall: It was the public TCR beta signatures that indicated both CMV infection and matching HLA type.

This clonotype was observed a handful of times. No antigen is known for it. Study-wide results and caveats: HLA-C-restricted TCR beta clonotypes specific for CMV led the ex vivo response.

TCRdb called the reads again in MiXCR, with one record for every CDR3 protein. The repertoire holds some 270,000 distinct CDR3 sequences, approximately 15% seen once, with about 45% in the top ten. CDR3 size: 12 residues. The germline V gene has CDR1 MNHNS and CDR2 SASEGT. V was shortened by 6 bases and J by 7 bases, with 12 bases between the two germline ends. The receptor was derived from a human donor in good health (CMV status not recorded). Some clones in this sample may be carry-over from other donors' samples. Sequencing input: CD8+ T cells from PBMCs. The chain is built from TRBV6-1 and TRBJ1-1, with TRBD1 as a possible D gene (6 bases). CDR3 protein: CASSKGVDEAFF. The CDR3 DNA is TGTGCCAGCAGCAAGGGGGTTGATGAAGCTTTCTTT.